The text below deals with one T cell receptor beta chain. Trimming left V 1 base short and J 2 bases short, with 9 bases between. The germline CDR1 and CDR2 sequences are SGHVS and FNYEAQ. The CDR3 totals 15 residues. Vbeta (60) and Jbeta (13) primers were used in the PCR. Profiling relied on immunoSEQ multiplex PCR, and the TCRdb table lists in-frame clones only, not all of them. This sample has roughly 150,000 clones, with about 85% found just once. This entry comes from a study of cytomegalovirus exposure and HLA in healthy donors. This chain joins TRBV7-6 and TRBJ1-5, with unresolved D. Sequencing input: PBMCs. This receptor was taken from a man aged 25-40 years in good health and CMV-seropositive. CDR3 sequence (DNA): TGTGCCAGCAGCTTAGTGGGAGTGGGCAATCAGCCCCAGCATTTT. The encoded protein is CASSLVGVGNQPQHF.